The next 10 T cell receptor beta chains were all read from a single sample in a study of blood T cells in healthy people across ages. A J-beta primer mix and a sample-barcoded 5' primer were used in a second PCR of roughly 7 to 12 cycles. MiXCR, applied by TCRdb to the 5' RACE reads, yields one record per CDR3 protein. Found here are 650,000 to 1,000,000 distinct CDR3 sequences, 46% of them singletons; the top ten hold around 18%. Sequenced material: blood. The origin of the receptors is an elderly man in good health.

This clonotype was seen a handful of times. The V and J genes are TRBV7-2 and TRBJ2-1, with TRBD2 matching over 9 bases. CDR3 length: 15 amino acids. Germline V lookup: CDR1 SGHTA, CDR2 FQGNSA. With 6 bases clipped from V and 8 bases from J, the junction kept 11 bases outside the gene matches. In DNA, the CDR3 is TGTGCCAGCAGAACACGCGGGGGGGCCAGAGATGAGCAGTTCTTC. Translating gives CASRTRGGARDEQFF.

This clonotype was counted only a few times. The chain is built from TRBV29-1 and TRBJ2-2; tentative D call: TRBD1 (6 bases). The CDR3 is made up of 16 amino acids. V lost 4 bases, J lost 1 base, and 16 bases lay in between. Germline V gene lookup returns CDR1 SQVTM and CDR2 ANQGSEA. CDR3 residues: CSVGLQGYLNTGELFF. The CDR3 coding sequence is TGCAGCGTTGGCCTCCAGGGGTACCTGAACACCGGGGAGCTGTTTTTT.

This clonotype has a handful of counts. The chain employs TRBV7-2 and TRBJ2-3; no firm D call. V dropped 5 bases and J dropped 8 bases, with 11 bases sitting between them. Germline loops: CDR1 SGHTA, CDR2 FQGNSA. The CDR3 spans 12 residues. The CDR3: CASSPDTGTQYF. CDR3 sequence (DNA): TGTGCCAGCAGCCCCGACACTGGTACGCAGTATTTT.

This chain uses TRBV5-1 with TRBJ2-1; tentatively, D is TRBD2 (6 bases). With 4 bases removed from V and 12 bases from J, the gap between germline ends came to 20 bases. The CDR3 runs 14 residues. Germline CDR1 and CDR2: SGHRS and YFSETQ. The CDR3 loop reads CASSPGDNLGGQFF. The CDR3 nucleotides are TGCGCCAGCAGCCCAGGTGATAATTTGGGAGGGCAGTTCTTC.

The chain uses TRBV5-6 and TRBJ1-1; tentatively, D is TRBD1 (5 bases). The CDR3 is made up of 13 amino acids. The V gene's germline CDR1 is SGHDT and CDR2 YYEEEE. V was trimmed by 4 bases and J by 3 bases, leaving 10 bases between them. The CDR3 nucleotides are TGTGCCAGCAGCGAGAACAGGTACACTGAAGCTTTCTTT. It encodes CASSENRYTEAFF.

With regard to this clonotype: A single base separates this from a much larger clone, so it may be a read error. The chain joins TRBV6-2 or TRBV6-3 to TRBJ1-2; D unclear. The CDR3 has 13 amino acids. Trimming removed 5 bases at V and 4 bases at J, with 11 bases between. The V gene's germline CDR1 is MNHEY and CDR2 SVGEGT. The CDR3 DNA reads TGTGCCAGCAGTGACGAGAGACTCTATGGCTACACCTTC. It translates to CASSDERLYGYTF.

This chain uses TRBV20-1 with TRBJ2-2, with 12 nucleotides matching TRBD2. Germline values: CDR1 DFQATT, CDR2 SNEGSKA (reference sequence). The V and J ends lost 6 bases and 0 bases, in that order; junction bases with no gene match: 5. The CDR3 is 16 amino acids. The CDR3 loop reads CSATTSGRPNTGELFF. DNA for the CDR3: TGCAGTGCCACGACTAGCGGGAGACCGAACACCGGGGAGCTGTTTTTT.

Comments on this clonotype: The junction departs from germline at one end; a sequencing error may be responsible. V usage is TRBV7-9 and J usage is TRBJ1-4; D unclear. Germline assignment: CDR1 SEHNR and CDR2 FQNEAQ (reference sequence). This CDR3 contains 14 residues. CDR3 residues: CVSSLGWTHEKLFF. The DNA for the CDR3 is TGTGTCAGCAGCCTAGGTTGGACCCATGAAAAACTGTTTTTT. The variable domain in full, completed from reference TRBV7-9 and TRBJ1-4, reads DTGVSQNPRHKITKRGQNVTFRCDPISEHNRLYWYRQTLGQGPEFLTYFQNEAQLEKSRLLSDRFSAERPKGSFSTLEIQRTEQGDSAMYLCVSSLGWTHEKLFFGSGTQLSVL.

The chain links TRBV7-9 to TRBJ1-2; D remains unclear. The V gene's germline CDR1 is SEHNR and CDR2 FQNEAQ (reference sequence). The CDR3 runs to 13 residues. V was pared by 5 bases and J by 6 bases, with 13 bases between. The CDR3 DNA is TGTGCCAGCAGCCACTCAAACACAGATGGCTACACCTTC. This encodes CASSHSNTDGYTF.

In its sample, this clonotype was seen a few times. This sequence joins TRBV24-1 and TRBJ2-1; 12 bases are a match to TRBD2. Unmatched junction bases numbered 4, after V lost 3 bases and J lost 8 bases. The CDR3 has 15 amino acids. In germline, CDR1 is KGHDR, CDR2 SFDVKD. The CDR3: CATSDRLAGADEQFF. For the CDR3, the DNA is TGTGCCACCAGTGATAGACTAGCGGGAGCCGATGAGCAGTTCTTC.